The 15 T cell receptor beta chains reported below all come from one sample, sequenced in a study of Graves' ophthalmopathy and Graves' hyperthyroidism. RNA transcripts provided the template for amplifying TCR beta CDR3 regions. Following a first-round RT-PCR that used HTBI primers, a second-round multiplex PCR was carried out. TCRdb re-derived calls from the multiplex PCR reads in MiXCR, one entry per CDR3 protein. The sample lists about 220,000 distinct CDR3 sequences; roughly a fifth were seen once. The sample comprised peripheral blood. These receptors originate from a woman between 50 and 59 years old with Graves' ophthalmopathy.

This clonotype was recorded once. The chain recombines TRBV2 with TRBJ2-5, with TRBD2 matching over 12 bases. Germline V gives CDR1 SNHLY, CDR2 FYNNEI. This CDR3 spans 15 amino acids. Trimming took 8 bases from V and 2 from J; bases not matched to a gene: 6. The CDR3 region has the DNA TGTGCCAGCCACAGAACTAGCGGGAGGCAAGAGACCCAGTACTTC. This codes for CASHRTSGRQETQYF. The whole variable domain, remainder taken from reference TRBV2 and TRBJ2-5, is EPEVTQTPSHQVTQMGQEVILRCVPISNHLYFYWYRQILGQKVEFLVSFYNNEISEKSEIFDDQFSVERPDGSNFTLKIRSTKLEDSAMYFCASHRTSGRQETQYFGPGTRLLVL.

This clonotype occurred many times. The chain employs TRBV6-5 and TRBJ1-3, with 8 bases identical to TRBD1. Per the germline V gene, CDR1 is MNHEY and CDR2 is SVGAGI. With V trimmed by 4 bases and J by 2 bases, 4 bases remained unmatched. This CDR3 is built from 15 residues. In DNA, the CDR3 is TGTGCCAGCAGTTTTCGGACAGGGACTGGAAACACCATATATTTT. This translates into CASSFRTGTGNTIYF.

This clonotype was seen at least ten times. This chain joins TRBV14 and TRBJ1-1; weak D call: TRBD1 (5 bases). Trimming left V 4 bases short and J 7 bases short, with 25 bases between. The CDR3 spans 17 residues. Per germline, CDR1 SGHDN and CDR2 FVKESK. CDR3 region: CASSRWLGTGAFGEAFF. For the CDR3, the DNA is TGTGCCAGCAGCCGGTGGCTAGGTACCGGGGCCTTCGGTGAAGCTTTCTTT.

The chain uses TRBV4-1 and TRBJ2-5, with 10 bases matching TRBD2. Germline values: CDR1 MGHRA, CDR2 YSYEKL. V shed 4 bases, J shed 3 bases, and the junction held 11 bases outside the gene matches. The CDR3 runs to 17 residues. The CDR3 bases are TGCGCCAGCAGCCCTTCAGGATCACTAGCGGGAAAAGAGACCCAGTACTTC. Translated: CASSPSGSLAGKETQYF.

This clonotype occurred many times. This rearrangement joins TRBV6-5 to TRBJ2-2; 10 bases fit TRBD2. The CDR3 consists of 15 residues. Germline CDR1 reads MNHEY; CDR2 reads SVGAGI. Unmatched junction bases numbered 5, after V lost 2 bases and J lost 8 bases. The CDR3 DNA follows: TGTGCCAGCAGTTACCGCTCTAGCGGGAGTGGGGAGCTGTTTTTT. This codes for CASSYRSSGSGELFF.

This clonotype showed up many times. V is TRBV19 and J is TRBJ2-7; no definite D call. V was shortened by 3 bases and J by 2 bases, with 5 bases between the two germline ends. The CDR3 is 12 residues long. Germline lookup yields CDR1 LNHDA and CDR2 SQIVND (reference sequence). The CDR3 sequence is CASSMDAYEQYF. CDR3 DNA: TGTGCCAGTAGTATGGATGCCTACGAGCAGTACTTC.

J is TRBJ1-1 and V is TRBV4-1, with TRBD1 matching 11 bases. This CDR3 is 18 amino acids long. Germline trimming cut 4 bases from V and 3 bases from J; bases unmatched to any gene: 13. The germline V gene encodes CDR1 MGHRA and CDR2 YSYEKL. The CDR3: CASSPIRGTGGLDTEAFF. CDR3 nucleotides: TGCGCCAGCAGCCCGATCAGGGGGACAGGGGGGCTAGACACTGAAGCTTTCTTT.

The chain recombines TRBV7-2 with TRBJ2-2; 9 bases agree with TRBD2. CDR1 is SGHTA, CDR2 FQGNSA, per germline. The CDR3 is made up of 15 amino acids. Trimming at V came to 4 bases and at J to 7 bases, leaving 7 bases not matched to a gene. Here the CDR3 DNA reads TGTGCCAGCAGCTCGCTAGCGGGAACGGGCGGGGAGCTGTTTTTT. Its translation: CASSSLAGTGGELFF. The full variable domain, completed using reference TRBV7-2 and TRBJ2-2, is GAGVSQSPSNKVTEKGKDVELRCDPISGHTALYWYRQSLGQGLEFLIYFQGNSAPDKSGLPSDRFSAERTGGSVSTLTIQRTQQEDSAVYLCASSSLAGTGGELFFGEGSRLTVL.

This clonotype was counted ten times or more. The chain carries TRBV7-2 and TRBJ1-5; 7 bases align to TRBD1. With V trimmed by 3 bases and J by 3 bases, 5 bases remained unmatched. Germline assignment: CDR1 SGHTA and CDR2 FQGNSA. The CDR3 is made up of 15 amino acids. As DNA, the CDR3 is TGTGCCAGCAGCTTCACCGGGACAGCCAATCAGCCCCAGCATTTT. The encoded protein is CASSFTGTANQPQHF.

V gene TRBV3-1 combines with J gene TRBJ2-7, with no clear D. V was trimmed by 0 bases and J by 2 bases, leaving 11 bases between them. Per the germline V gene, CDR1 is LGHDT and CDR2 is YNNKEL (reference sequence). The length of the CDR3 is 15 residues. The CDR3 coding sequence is TGTGCCAGCAGCCAAGATCACCAGGCCGCCTACGAGCAGTACTTC. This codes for CASSQDHQAAYEQYF.

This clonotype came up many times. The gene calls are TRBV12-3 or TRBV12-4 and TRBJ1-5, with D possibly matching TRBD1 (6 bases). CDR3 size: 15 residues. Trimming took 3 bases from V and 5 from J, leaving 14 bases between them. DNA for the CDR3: TGTGCCAGCAGTTTCTTTACAGGGCAGGATCAGCCCCAGCATTTT. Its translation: CASSFFTGQDQPQHF.

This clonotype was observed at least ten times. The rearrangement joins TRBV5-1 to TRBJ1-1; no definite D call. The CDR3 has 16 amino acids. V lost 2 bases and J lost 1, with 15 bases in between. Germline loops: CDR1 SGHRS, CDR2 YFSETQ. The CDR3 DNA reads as TGCGCCAGCAGCTTCGGGAACAGACTACAGAACACTGAAGCTTTCTTT. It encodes CASSFGNRLQNTEAFF.

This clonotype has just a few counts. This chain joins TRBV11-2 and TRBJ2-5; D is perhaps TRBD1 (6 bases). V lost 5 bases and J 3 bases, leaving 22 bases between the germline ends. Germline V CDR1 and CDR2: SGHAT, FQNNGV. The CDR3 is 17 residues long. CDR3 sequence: CASSPGAGATGKETQYF. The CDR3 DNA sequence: TGTGCCAGCAGCCCAGGGGCCGGCGCAACGGGGAAAGAGACCCAGTACTTC.

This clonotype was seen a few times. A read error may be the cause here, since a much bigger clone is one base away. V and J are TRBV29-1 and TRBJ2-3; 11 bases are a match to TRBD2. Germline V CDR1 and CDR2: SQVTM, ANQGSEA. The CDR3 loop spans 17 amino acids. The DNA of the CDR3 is TGCAGCGTTGAAGGGACCCGAACTAGCGGGAGTGGAGATACGCAGAATTTT. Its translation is CSVEGTRTSGSGDTQNF.

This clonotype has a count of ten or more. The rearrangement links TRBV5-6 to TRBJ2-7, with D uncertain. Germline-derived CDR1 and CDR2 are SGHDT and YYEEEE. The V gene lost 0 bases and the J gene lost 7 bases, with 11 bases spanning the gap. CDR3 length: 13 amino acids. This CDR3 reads CASSLGDGYEQYF. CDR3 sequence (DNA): TGTGCCAGCAGCTTGGGCGACGGCTATGAGCAGTACTTC. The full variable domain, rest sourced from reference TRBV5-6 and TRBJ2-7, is DAGVTQSPTHLIKTRGQQVTLRCSPKSGHDTVSWYQQALGQGPQFIFQYYEEEERQRGNFPDRFSGHQFPNYSSELNVNALLLGDSALYLCASSLGDGYEQYFGPGTRLTVT.